Described below is a single T cell receptor (beta chain) sequence and its context. This sample was included in a study of blood T cell repertoires in COVID-19. Background on the study: PBMCs, B-cell-depleted T cells, or T cells were the source of the cDNA or gDNA that made up the material.

Using immunoSEQ multiplex PCR, the repertoire was profiled, and TCRdb retains in-frame clones only, with some absent. Of around 94,000 clones listed, about 91% are singletons. Sequenced material: peripheral blood. The sequence came from a man between 18 and 35 years old with acute or convalescent COVID-19.

In nucleotides, the CDR3 is TGTGCCAGCGTTCTTGGGGGGGCGGCGAACTATGGCTACACCTTC. Protein sequence: CASVLGGAANYGYTF. The chain uses TRBV6-5 and TRBJ1-2; D perhaps matches TRBD1 (6 bases). CDR1 and CDR2 (germline): MNHEY, SVGAGI. This CDR3 contains 15 residues. V was clipped by 8 bases and J by 2 bases, with 18 bases between them.